This T cell receptor beta chain was retrieved from a study of T cells after yellow fever vaccination. In its sample, this clonotype was seen many times. The CDR3 extends over 14 amino acids. Trimming stripped 3 bases from V and 6 bases from J, with 13 bases between. TCRdb fed the 5' RACE reads into MiXCR, producing one record per CDR3 protein. The sample contains 150,000 to 200,000 distinct CDR3 sequences, around 9.3% of which appear only once. V and J are TRBV12-3 or TRBV12-4 and TRBJ2-3; D is perhaps TRBD2 (6 bases). The material was CD8+ T cells sorted from PBMCs, obtained 45 days after the yellow fever booster vaccination. The clonotype originates from a man aged 18 to 29 who received the YFV17D yellow fever vaccine. CDR3: CASSFTGGADTQYF. The DNA of the CDR3 is TGTGCCAGCAGTTTTACCGGCGGGGCCGATACGCAGTATTTT.